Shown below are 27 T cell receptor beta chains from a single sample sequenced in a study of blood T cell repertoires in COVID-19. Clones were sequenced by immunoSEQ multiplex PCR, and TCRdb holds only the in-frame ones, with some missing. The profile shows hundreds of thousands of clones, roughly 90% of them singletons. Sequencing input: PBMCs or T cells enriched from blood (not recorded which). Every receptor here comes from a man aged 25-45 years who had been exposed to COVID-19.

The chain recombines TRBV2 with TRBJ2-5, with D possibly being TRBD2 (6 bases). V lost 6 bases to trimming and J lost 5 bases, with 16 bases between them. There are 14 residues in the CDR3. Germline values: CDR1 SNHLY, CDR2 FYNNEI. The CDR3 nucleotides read TGTGCCAGCAGCCCCCTTCGGAGCGGGGAGACCCAGTACTTC. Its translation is CASSPLRSGETQYF.

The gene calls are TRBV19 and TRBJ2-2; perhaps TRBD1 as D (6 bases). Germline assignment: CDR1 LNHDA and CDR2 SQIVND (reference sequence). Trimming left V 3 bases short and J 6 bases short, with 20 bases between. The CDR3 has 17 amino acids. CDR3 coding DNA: TGTGCCAGTAGTATGATCTTGGCGGCAGGGGTTGCCGGGGAGCTGTTTTTT. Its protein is CASSMILAAGVAGELFF.

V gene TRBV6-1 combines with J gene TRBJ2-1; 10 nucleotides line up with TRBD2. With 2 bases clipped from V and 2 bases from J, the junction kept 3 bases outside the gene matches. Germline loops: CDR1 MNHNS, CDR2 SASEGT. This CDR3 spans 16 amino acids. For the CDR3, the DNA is TGTGCCAGCAGTGAATGGAGCGGGGGGGCCTACAATGAGCAGTTCTTC. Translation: CASSEWSGGAYNEQFF.

The CDR3 spells CASSSPGWAEAFF. The CDR3 DNA is TGTGCCAGCAGCTCCCCGGGGTGGGCTGAAGCTTTCTTT. The genes are TRBV5-5 and TRBJ1-1; D ambiguous. There are 13 residues in the CDR3. Germline V gene data show CDR1 as SGHKS and CDR2 as YYEKEE (reference sequence). Between the trimmed V and J ends, which lost 3 bases and 6 bases, there was a span of 12 bases.

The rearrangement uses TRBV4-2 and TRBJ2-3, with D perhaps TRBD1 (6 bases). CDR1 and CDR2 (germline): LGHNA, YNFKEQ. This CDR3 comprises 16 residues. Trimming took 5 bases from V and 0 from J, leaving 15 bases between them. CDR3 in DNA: TGTGCCAGCAGCTCTGCAGGGGCCCGTAGCACAGATACGCAGTATTTT. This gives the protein CASSSAGARSTDTQYF.

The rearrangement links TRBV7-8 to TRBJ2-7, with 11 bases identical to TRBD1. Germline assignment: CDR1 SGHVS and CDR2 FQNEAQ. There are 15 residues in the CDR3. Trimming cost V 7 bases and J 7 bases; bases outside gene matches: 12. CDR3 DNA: TGTGCCAGCACCCTAGGTGGGGACAGGGGGTATGAGCAGTACTTC. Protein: CASTLGGDRGYEQYF.

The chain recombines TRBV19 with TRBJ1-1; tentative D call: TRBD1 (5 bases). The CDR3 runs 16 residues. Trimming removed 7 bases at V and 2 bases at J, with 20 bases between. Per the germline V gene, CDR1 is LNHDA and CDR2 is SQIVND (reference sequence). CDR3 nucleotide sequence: TGTGCCAGTATAGTAGGAGGGAGGGGTATCAACACTGAAGCTTTCTTT. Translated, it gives CASIVGGRGINTEAFF.

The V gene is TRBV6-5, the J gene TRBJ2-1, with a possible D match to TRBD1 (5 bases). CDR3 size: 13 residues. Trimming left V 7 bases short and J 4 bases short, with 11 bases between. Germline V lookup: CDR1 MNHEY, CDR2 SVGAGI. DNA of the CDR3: TGTGCCAGCAAGGACCAGGGTTACAATGAGCAGTTCTTC. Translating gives CASKDQGYNEQFF.

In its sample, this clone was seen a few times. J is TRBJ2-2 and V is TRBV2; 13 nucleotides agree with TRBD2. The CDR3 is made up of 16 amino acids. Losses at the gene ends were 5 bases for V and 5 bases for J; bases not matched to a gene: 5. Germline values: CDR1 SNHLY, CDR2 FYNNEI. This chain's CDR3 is CASSQTSGGATGELFF. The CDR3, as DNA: TGTGCCAGCAGTCAAACTAGCGGGGGGGCAACCGGGGAGCTGTTTTTT.

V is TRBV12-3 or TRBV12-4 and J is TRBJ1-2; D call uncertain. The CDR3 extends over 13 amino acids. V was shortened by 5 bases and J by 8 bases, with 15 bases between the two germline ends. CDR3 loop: CASSTPEGRGYTF. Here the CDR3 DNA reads TGTGCCAGCAGTACCCCAGAGGGTAGGGGCTACACCTTC.

CDR3 bases: TGTGCCAGCAGCTACACACCCGAGGACAGGGGACTAGGCTACACCTTC. This encodes CASSYTPEDRGLGYTF. The V call is TRBV6-5, the J call TRBJ1-2; TRBD1 aligns across 9 bases. Germline trimming cut 6 bases from V and 8 bases from J; bases unmatched to any gene: 16. The CDR3 is 16 residues long. Germline V gene sequence: CDR1 MNHEY, CDR2 SVGAGI.

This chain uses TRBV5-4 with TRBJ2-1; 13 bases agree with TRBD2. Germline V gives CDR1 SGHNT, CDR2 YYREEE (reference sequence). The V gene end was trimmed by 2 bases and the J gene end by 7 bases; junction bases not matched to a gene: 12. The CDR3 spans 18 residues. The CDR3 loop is CASSLPGLAGPKGNEQFF. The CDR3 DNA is TGTGCCAGCAGCTTACCGGGACTAGCGGGACCGAAGGGGAATGAGCAGTTCTTC.

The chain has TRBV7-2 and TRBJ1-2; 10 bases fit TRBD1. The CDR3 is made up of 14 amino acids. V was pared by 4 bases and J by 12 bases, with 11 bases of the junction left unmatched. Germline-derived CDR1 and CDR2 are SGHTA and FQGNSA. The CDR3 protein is CASSSIYDRGRHTF. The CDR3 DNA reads TGTGCCAGCAGCTCCATCTATGACAGGGGGCGGCACACCTTC.

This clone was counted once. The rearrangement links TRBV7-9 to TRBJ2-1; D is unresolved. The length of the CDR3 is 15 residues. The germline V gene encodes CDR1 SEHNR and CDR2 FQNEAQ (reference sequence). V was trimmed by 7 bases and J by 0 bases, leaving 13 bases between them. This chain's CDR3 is CASTLSPGSYNEQFF. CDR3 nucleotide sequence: TGTGCCAGCACACTAAGTCCGGGCTCCTACAATGAGCAGTTCTTC.

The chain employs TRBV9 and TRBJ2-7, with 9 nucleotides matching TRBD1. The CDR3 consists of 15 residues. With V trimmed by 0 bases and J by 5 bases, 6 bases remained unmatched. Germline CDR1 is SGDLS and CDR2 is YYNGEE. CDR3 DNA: TGTGCCAGCAGCGTAGAACCGGGACAGGGAGACGAGCAGTACTTC. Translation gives CASSVEPGQGDEQYF.

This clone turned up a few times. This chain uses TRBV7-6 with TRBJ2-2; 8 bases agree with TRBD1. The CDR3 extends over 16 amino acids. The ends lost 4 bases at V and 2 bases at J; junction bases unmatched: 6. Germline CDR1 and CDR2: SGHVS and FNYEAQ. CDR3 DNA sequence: TGTGCCAGCAGCTCCGGACAGGGAGTCAACACCGGGGAGCTGTTTTTT. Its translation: CASSSGQGVNTGELFF.

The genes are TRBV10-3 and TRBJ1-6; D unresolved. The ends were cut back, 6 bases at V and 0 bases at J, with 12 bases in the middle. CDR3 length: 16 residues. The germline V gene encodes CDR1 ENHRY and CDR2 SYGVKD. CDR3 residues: CAISSSRSSYNSPLHF. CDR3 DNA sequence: TGTGCCATCAGCTCTTCCCGGAGCTCCTATAATTCACCCCTCCACTTT.

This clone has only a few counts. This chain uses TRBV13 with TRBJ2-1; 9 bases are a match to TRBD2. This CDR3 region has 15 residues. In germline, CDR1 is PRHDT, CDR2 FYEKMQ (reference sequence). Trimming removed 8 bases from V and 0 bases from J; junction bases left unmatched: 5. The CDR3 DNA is TGTGCCAGCTCGCGGGGGGGGCTCTCCTACAATGAGCAGTTCTTC. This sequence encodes CASSRGGLSYNEQFF.

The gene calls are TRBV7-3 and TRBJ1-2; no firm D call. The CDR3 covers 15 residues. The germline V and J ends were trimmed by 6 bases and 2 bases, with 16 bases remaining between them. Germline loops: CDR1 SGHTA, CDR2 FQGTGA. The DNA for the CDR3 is TGTGCCAGCAGTCGCACCACGCGGGGAAACTATGGCTACACCTTC. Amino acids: CASSRTTRGNYGYTF.

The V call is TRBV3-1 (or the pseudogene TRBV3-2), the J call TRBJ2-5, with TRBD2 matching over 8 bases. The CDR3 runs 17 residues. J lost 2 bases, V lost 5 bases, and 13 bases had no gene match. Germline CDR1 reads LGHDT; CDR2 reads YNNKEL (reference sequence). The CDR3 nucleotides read TGTGCCAGCAGCTCCGCCCTTGGGCGGGGGGCTCAAGAGACCCAGTACTTC. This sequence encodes CASSSALGRGAQETQYF.

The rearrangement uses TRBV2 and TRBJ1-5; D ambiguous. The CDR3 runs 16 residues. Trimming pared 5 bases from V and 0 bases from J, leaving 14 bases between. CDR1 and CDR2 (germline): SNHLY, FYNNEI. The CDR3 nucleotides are TGTGCCAGCAGTAACTCTCCGCCCCTTAGCAATCAGCCCCAGCATTTT. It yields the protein CASSNSPPLSNQPQHF.

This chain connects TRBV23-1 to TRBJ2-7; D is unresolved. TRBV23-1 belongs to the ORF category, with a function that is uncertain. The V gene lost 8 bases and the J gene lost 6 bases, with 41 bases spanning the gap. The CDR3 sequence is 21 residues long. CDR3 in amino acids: CASATRPKVPHFSRLSCEQYF. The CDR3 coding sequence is TGCGCCAGCGCCACTCGCCCCAAAGTCCCTCATTTTTCCCGGTTATCTTGCGAGCAGTACTTC.

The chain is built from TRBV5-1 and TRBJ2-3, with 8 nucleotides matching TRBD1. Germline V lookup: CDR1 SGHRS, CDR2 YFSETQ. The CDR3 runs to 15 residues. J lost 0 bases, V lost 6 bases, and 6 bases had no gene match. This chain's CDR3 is CASTGRGHSTDTQYF. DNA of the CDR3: TGCGCCAGCACCGGCAGGGGGCATAGCACAGATACGCAGTATTTT.

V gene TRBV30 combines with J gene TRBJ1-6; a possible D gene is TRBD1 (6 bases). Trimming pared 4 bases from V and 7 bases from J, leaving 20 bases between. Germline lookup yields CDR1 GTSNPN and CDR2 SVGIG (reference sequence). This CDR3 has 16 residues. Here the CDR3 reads CAWNTRGAGANSPLHF. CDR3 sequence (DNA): TGTGCCTGGAATACTCGTGGGGCAGGGGCGAATTCACCCCTCCACTTT.

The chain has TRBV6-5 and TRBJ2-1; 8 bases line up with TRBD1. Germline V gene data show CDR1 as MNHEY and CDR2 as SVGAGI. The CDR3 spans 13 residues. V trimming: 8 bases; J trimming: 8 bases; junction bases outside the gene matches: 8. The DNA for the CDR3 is TGTGCCAGCTCAGGGGGCTGGAGGGATGAGCAGTTCTTC. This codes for CASSGGWRDEQFF.

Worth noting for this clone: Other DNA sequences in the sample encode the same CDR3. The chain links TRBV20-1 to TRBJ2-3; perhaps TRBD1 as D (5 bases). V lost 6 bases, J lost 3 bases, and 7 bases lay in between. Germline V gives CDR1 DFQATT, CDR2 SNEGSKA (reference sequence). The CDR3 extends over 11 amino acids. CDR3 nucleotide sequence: TGCAGTGCATCAGGGACAGATACGCAGTATTTT. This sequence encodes CSASGTDTQYF.

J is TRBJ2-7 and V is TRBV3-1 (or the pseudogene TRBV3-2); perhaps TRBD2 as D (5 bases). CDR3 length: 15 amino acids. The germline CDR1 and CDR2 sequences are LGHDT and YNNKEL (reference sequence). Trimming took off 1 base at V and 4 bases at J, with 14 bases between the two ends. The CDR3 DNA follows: TGTGCCAGCAGCCAAGGGTCGGTCGGGGAGTACGAGCAGTACTTC. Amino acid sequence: CASSQGSVGEYEQYF.